The TCR beta chain described here comes from a study of beta chain features in type 1 diabetes. Study information: Comparable age, gender and cell yields were observed in patients relative to healthy donors.

The CDR3 covers 14 residues. The ends were cut back, 3 bases at V and 2 bases at J, with 12 bases in the middle. Germline V gene data show CDR1 as SGHRS and CDR2 as YFSETQ. cDNA synthesis used the whole RNA isolate, giving expressed TCRB sequences. The study obtained an average of roughly 940,000 reads from stem cell-like memory T cell samples. Assay used: immunoSEQ multiplex PCR; TCRdb lists only in-frame clones, some missing. Of 65,000 to 100,000 clones listed, 25% to 35% are singletons. V usage is TRBV5-1 and J usage is TRBJ2-7, with a tentative D call TRBD1 (6 bases). This sequence was found in a woman aged 18 to 35 in good health. The sequenced sample consisted of stem cell memory CD4+ T cells from blood. The CDR3: CASSSGQPPYEQYF. Here the CDR3 DNA reads TGCGCCAGCAGCTCTGGACAGCCCCCCTACGAGCAGTACTTC.